This T cell receptor (beta chain) emerged from a study of T cells in Graves' hyperthyroidism and ophthalmopathy. Study-level findings and limits: In the blood, most expanded thyroid clonotypes above 0.001 appeared as well.

A patient was excluded if there was uncontrolled infection, other autoimmune disease, pregnancy or lactation. V lost 5 bases, J lost 0 bases, and 10 bases stayed unmatched. The CDR3 sequence is 16 residues long. Germline CDR1 and CDR2: SGHRS and YFSETQ. This clonotype was counted only a few times. Its antigen is unknown. What was amplified from RNA transcripts were TCR beta CDR3 regions. The TCR CDR3 first-round RT-PCR relied on the HTBI primer set. TCRdb used MiXCR to reprocess the multiplex PCR reads, holding one entry per CDR3 protein. The sample lists about half a million distinct CDR3 sequences; approximately 23% were seen once.

This TCR derives from a woman between 70 and 85 years old with Graves' ophthalmopathy. Sequenced input: blood. This chain joins TRBV5-1 and TRBJ1-1, with TRBD1 matching over 7 bases. DNA for the CDR3: TGCGCCAGCAGTGGGTGGACAGGCGAACTGAACACTGAAGCTTTCTTT. Translated: CASSGWTGELNTEAFF.